Sequencing of this T cell receptor (beta chain) was carried out in a study of control samples from healthy donors and cancer patients (TCRdb year 2020). In regard to this clone: Its recognized antigen is unknown. Within one base of it there is no much larger clone, and no base qualities were kept.

The germline V gene specifies SGHRS as CDR1 and YFSETQ as CDR2. Relative to germline, V is 3 bases shorter and J is 1 base shorter, with 7 bases between their ends. The CDR3 covers 13 residues, taking in both the cysteine and the phenylalanine. The entry retains the CDR3 DNA only, 39 bases that are in frame from base 1. Libraries were made using the immunoSEQ multiplex PCR assay. Not all clones reach the TCRdb copy of this immuneACCESS table, which keeps in-frame sequences only. Checked studies attribute under half of the gap to unresolved V genes and leave the rest unexplained. The sample contains just under 60,000 clones, 92% of them found a single time. The ten largest account for approximately 1.5% of the sample.

The sequence was collected from a man in his forties with colorectal cancer. Sequenced input: PBMCs. The rearrangement combines TRBV5-1 with TRBJ1-1, with the D segment identity uncertain. CDR3 region: CASSYGANTEAFF. The sequenced DNA: TGCGCCAGCAGCTACGGAGCGAACACTGAAGCTTTCTTT.